Described below is a single T cell receptor beta chain sequence and its context. The antigen remains unidentified. These data come from a study of CD8+ T cells in alopecia areata. Study in general: Patients remained on tofacitinib for 6 to 18 months and then went 6 months without it.

Following extraction, RNA underwent reverse transcription to cDNA, which served as the sequencing template. Produced via immunoSEQ multiplex PCR; TCRdb's table is partial and in-frame only. Counted here are some 190,000 clones, approximately 72% occurring once; the ten biggest clones make up 1% to 1.5%. The CDR3 extends over 12 amino acids. V was shortened by 7 bases and J by 1 base, with 10 bases between the two germline ends. Per the germline V gene, CDR1 is SQVTM and CDR2 is ANQGSEA. The treatment denotes: oral pan-JAK inhibitor, 5-10 mg twice daily. Alopecia areata patients gave lesional scalp punch biopsies and peripheral blood samples. Notes on the study in general: Scalp sample data also include resident alphabeta T cells from normal skin. Scalp clonality and expanded CD8+ clones among the top 100 were significantly decreased by tofacitinib.

The chain couples TRBV29-1 to TRBJ1-2; D is unclear. The source material was CD4+ T cells sorted from blood, sampled at approximately week 42, from a patient treated with tofacitinib. The TCR sequence derives from a human donor with alopecia areata. The CDR3 loop reads CSAQLVNYGYTF. The CDR3 coding sequence is TGCAGCGCCCAACTCGTTAACTATGGCTACACCTTC.